The 10 T cell receptor beta chains given below trace back to one sample, sequenced in a study of CD4 T cells in relation to SARS-CoV-2 and coronaviruses. Only in-frame clones appear in the TCRdb table, and some are missing; sequencing was by immunoSEQ multiplex PCR. There are about 36,000 clones in the sample; around 80% occur only once, and 2.5% to 3.5% lies in the top ten. Antigens for these TCRs are unknown. The sample comprised memory CD4+ T cells from PBMCs, cultured in vitro. The source of these receptors is an adult with COVID-19.

This sequence joins TRBV5-1 and TRBJ1-6; D not resolved. CDR1 is SGHRS, CDR2 YFSETQ, per germline. V lost 0 bases to trimming and J lost 5 bases, with 6 bases between them. This CDR3 has 14 residues. In DNA, the CDR3 is TGCGCCAGCAGCTTGGAGGGCAATAATTCACCCCTCCACTTT. The encoded protein is CASSLEGNNSPLHF.

The rearrangement joins TRBV19 to TRBJ2-7; 11 bases agree with TRBD1. The CDR3 is 15 residues long. Germline trimming cut 4 bases from V and 4 bases from J; bases unmatched to any gene: 6. Germline loops: CDR1 LNHDA, CDR2 SQIVND (reference sequence). The CDR3 nucleotides are TGTGCCAGTAGTAGAACAGGACAGGGGGCATACGAGCAGTACTTC. This codes for CASSRTGQGAYEQYF.

The chain employs TRBV28 and TRBJ2-7; perhaps TRBD1 as D (6 bases). Germline V gene lookup returns CDR1 MDHEN and CDR2 SYDVKM. The V gene lost 7 bases and the J gene lost 0 bases, with 13 bases spanning the gap. The CDR3 runs 14 residues. Written as DNA, the CDR3 is TGTGCCAGCATACAGGGCCTCGGCTCCTACGAGCAGTACTTC. Protein: CASIQGLGSYEQYF.

The chain joins TRBV21-1 to TRBJ1-1; TRBD1 is taken as the D call from the table, unchecked against the DNA. TRBV21-1 is a listed pseudogene. The CDR3 sequence is 14 residues long. The CDR3 coding sequence is TGTGCCAGCAGCAACGACAGGGCGTACACTGAAGCTTTCTTT. This translates into CASSNDRAYTEAFF.

This sequence joins TRBV4-1 and TRBJ1-3; D gene uncertain. This CDR3 region has 15 residues. From germline, CDR1 is MGHRA and CDR2 YSYEKL. Trimming left V 0 bases short and J 0 bases short, with 6 bases between. CDR3 loop: CASSQDVSSGNTIYF. Here the CDR3 DNA reads TGCGCCAGCAGCCAAGATGTGAGCTCTGGAAACACCATATATTTT.

The sample holds a few counts of this clone. V and J are TRBV25-1 and TRBJ2-2; TRBD1 aligns across 8 bases. Germline V CDR1 and CDR2: MGHDK, SYGVNS. The CDR3 contains 17 residues. With V trimmed by 8 bases and J by 6 bases, 17 bases remained unmatched. Here the CDR3 DNA reads TGTGCCAGCTCTAATCCCCAGGGCAGGGGGCCCGCCGGGGAGCTGTTTTTT. Amino acids: CASSNPQGRGPAGELFF.

The CDR3 loop reads CASSLVASGASTDTQYF. The CDR3 region has the DNA TGTGCCAGCAGCTTAGTGGCTAGCGGGGCTAGCACAGATACGCAGTATTTT. The chain employs TRBV7-6 and TRBJ2-3; 9 bases agree with TRBD2. The J segment lost 0 bases and the V segment lost 1 base, leaving 5 bases of the junction unmatched. The CDR3 contains 17 residues. Germline lookup yields CDR1 SGHVS and CDR2 FNYEAQ.

The rearrangement joins TRBV19 to TRBJ2-2; tentatively, D is TRBD1 (6 bases). Trimming removed 11 bases from V and 3 bases from J, with 16 bases in between. The CDR3 runs to 14 residues. CDR1 and CDR2 (germline): LNHDA, SQIVND (reference sequence). CDR3 residues: CAPWGQIYTGELFF. CDR3 sequence (DNA): TGTGCCCCATGGGGGCAGATTTACACCGGGGAGCTGTTTTTT.

V gene TRBV5-1 combines with J gene TRBJ2-2; the match to TRBD2 covers 11 bases. The CDR3 loop spans 15 amino acids. The germline V gene has CDR1 SGHRS and CDR2 YFSETQ. V gave up 7 bases and J gave up 3 bases; unmatched junction bases: 5. Here the CDR3 DNA reads TGCGCCAGCTCTACTAGCGGGAGAGACACCGGGGAGCTGTTTTTT. It translates to CASSTSGRDTGELFF. The whole variable domain, filled in from reference TRBV5-1 and TRBJ2-2, reads KAGVTQTPRYLIKTRGQQVTLSCSPISGHRSVSWYQQTPGQGLQFLFEYFSETQRNKGNFPGRFSGRQFSNSRSEMNVSTLELGDSALYLCASSTSGRDTGELFFGEGSRLTVL.

The gene calls are TRBV13 and TRBJ2-7; 7 nucleotides align to TRBD1. Germline V gives CDR1 PRHDT, CDR2 FYEKMQ (reference sequence). The junction had 8 bases not matched to a gene; V was cut back by 5 bases and J by 4 bases. CDR3 length: 14 amino acids. This chain's CDR3 is CASSTRQGVYEQYF. In DNA, the CDR3 is TGTGCCAGCAGCACCCGACAGGGCGTTTACGAGCAGTACTTC. Full variable domain (missing parts from reference TRBV13 and TRBJ2-7): AAGVIQSPRHLIKEKRETATLKCYPIPRHDTVYWYQQGPGQDPQFLISFYEKMQSDKGSIPDRFSAQQFSDYHSELNMSSLELGDSALYFCASSTRQGVYEQYFGPGTRLTVT.